This entry concerns a single TCR beta chain. The record originates from a study of T cell clusters in autoimmune cytopenias. Whole-study context: The median distinct TRB clonotype count was a few thousand per sample, from a median approximately 51,000 reads.

TRB rearrangements were amplified by touch-down multiplex PCR with mixed TRB-A/B primers. TCRdb processed the multiplex PCR reads again and assigns one entry to each CDR3 protein, with no DNA. Here the sample table reports 8,000 to 10,000 distinct CDR3 sequences. Each sample's input was 250 to 300 ng genomic DNA, roughly 38,000 genome equivalents. Per germline, CDR1 SGHNT and CDR2 YYREEE (reference sequence). CDR3 size: 15 residues. The rearrangement links TRBV5-4 to TRBJ2-1; TCRdb gives TRBD1 as the D gene, but with no DNA this cannot be confirmed. This clonotype was obtained from a human donor with an autoimmune cytopenia or autoimmune hepatitis (not recorded which). Sequences were obtained from peripheral blood. The CDR3 region is CASSRDGGQYNEQFF.